This TCR beta chain is from a study of technical replicates of blood from a handful of donors. Data came from immunoSEQ multiplex PCR; TCRdb stores just in-frame clones and leaves some out. The profile covers about 93,000 clones, with approximately 95% appearing a single time and 0.2% to 0.3% taken by the ten largest. A few counts support this clone. This receptor was taken from a human donor in good health. The sample taken for sequencing was T cells isolated from PBMCs.

The CDR3 sequence is CAWSAAGGQHF. The CDR3 region has the DNA TGTGCCTGGAGTGCCGCAGGTGGCCAGCATTTT. This chain uses TRBV30 with TRBJ1-5, with no clear D. The germline CDR1 and CDR2 sequences are GTSNPN and SVGIG (reference sequence). V lost 1 base, J lost 12 bases, and 10 bases lay in between. CDR3 size: 11 residues.